These 29 T cell receptor beta chains came from one sample sequenced in a study of blood T cell repertoires in COVID-19. Profiling relied on immunoSEQ multiplex PCR, and the TCRdb table lists in-frame clones only, not all of them. The data hold 100,000 to 150,000 clones, with approximately 88% observed a single time. Sample: peripheral blood. These receptors were collected from a man between 45 and 60 years old with acute or convalescent COVID-19.

This rearrangement joins TRBV7-9 to TRBJ1-2; 7 bases align to TRBD1. V trimming: 2 bases; J trimming: 7 bases; junction bases outside the gene matches: 7. Germline CDR1 reads SEHNR; CDR2 reads FQNEAQ (reference sequence). The length of the CDR3 is 14 residues. The CDR3 sequence is CASSLKGGKSGYTF. The CDR3 DNA sequence: TGTGCCAGCAGCTTAAAAGGGGGCAAGAGTGGCTACACCTTC.

The rearrangement uses TRBV18 and TRBJ1-1; the D is unclear. Germline V gene sequence: CDR1 KGHSH, CDR2 LQKENI. Trimming removed 3 bases from V and 0 bases from J, with 5 bases in between. This CDR3 contains 13 residues. CDR3 loop: CASSPSVNTEAFF. The CDR3 region has the DNA TGTGCCAGCTCACCGTCTGTGAACACTGAAGCTTTCTTT.

The chain links TRBV9 to TRBJ1-6; 7 positions match TRBD1. CDR1 is SGDLS, CDR2 YYNGEE, per germline. This CDR3 contains 17 residues. Losses at the gene ends were 0 bases for V and 8 bases for J; bases not matched to a gene: 11. The CDR3 DNA follows: TGTGCCAGCAGCGTAGCTATAGGACAGGTGCCTTATTCACCCCTCCACTTT. This codes for CASSVAIGQVPYSPLHF.

The chain carries TRBV27 and TRBJ2-1, with D perhaps TRBD2 (6 bases). The CDR3 has 16 residues. CDR1 is MNHEY and CDR2 is SMNVEV in the germline V gene (reference sequence). Trimming removed 4 bases from V and 0 bases from J, with 13 bases in between. The CDR3: CASSSYSGGSYNEQFF. In DNA form, the CDR3 reads TGTGCCAGCAGTTCCTATAGCGGAGGCTCCTACAATGAGCAGTTCTTC.

The chain is built from TRBV18 and TRBJ1-3, with TRBD1 identical over 9 bases. This CDR3 has 17 amino acids. V dropped 3 bases and J dropped 0; count of bases not matched to a gene: 6. The germline V gene encodes CDR1 KGHSH and CDR2 LQKENI. The CDR3 nucleotides are TGTGCCAGCTCACCCCGACAGGGGGTTCTCTCTGGAAACACCATATATTTT. The encoded protein is CASSPRQGVLSGNTIYF.

DNA of the CDR3: TGTGCCAGCAGTAGATCAGGGGGCGTTCTGGCTTTCTTT. Its translation is CASSRSGGVLAFF. The chain links TRBV27 to TRBJ1-1; 8 positions agree with TRBD1. This CDR3 contains 13 residues. V shed 5 bases and J 11 bases; nucleotides not matched to a gene: 10. The germline gives CDR1 MNHEY, CDR2 SMNVEV (reference sequence).

The chain uses TRBV13 and TRBJ2-3, with unresolved D. The V end lost 4 bases, the J end lost 1 base, and 6 bases lay between the germline ends. CDR1 is PRHDT and CDR2 is FYEKMQ in the germline V gene (reference sequence). The CDR3 extends over 13 amino acids. The CDR3, as DNA: TGTGCCAGCAGCTCCCTCGGCACAGATACGCAGTATTTT. Its protein is CASSSLGTDTQYF.

This clone has just one count. The rearrangement uses TRBV9 and TRBJ2-2; D gene unclear. The CDR3 length is 15 residues. V was shortened by 1 base and J by 3 bases, with 10 bases between the two germline ends. The germline CDR1 and CDR2 sequences are SGDLS and YYNGEE. This chain's CDR3 is CASSVSQVYTGELFF. The CDR3 nucleotides are TGTGCCAGCAGCGTATCCCAGGTGTACACCGGGGAGCTGTTTTTT.

V gene TRBV6-4 combines with J gene TRBJ1-5, with no clear D. This CDR3 has 17 amino acids. Deletions cut 9 bases from V and 1 base from J, with 22 bases between. Per the germline V gene, CDR1 is MRHNA and CDR2 is SNTAGT. The CDR3 DNA reads as TGTGCCAGAAAAGGACCCGGAGGGAACGAAAGCAATCAGCCCCAGCATTTT. Its translation: CARKGPGGNESNQPQHF.

The CDR3 DNA sequence: TGTGCCAGCAGCCTCAGGACAGGGGGCACCGGGGAGCTGTTTTTT. Translated: CASSLRTGGTGELFF. The V gene is TRBV7-2, the J gene TRBJ2-2; the match to TRBD1 covers 10 bases. Germline loops: CDR1 SGHTA, CDR2 FQGNSA. This CDR3 contains 15 residues. V trimming: 5 bases; J trimming: 4 bases; junction bases outside the gene matches: 4.

The chain joins TRBV20-1 to TRBJ1-4; D uncertain. The CDR3 runs 11 residues. Germline CDR1 DFQATT, CDR2 SNEGSKA (reference sequence). The germline V and J ends were trimmed by 1 base and 6 bases, with 3 bases remaining between them. CDR3 loop: CSARADEKLFF. The CDR3 DNA reads TGCAGTGCTAGAGCGGATGAAAAACTGTTTTTT.

In its sample, this clone was seen a few times. This chain links TRBV11-1 with TRBJ1-1; D might be TRBD1 (6 bases). Trimming took 5 bases from V and 5 from J, leaving 18 bases between them. The CDR3 is 15 residues long. Germline V lookup: CDR1 SGHAT, CDR2 FQDESV (reference sequence). The CDR3 spells CASSPLQGLWTEAFF. For the CDR3, the DNA is TGTGCCAGCAGCCCCCTACAGGGATTGTGGACTGAAGCTTTCTTT.

Note on this clone: The sample contains more than one DNA sequence encoding this CDR3. The CDR3 DNA sequence: TGTGCCAGCAGTTTATTTCGGGGGACTGAAGCTTTCTTT. Its translation: CASSLFRGTEAFF. The rearrangement links TRBV27 to TRBJ1-1; possibly TRBD1 for D (5 bases). The germline V and J ends were trimmed by 1 base and 5 bases, with 8 bases remaining between them. Germline assignment: CDR1 MNHEY and CDR2 SMNVEV (reference sequence). This CDR3 comprises 13 residues.

The J gene is TRBJ2-1, the V gene TRBV11-2, with D hard to call. This CDR3 has 12 residues. The V end was cut by 5 bases, the J end by 6 bases, with 8 bases between. The V gene's germline CDR1 is SGHAT and CDR2 FQNNGV. CDR3: CASSRSGNEQFF. DNA of the CDR3: TGTGCCAGCAGCCGTAGTGGCAATGAGCAGTTCTTC.

This sequence joins TRBV6-5 and TRBJ1-2; D is possibly TRBD1 (5 bases). V dropped 6 bases and J dropped 6 bases, with 14 bases sitting between them. The CDR3 covers 13 residues. Per germline, CDR1 MNHEY and CDR2 SVGAGI. The CDR3 coding sequence is TGTGCCAGCAGCCGAAGGCAGGGCGATGGCTACACCTTC. This codes for CASSRRQGDGYTF.

Written as DNA, the CDR3 is TGTGCCAGCAGCCAAGATCCCCAAGGGGCCCTCGCCGGGGAGCTGTTTTTT. This translates into CASSQDPQGALAGELFF. This rearrangement joins TRBV4-2 to TRBJ2-2, with TRBD1 as a possible D gene (5 bases). Trimming removed 0 bases at V and 6 bases at J, with 17 bases between. CDR1 LGHNA and CDR2 YNFKEQ come from the germline V gene. This CDR3 is built from 17 residues.

The genes are TRBV5-1 and TRBJ1-1; 8 bases are a match to TRBD1. This CDR3 is 17 amino acids long. Germline assignment: CDR1 SGHRS and CDR2 YFSETQ. J was trimmed by 0 bases and V by 0 bases; bases with no gene match: 7. CDR3 coding DNA: TGCGCCAGCAGCTTGGGCCTACGACAGGGGATGAACACTGAAGCTTTCTTT. Translation: CASSLGLRQGMNTEAFF.

The chain joins TRBV19 to TRBJ1-1; D may be TRBD1 (6 bases). The CDR3 runs to 13 residues. Trimming stripped 11 bases from V and 4 bases from J, with 17 bases between. From germline, CDR1 is LNHDA and CDR2 SQIVND (reference sequence). CDR3 amino acids: CASGGRAGTEAFF. The CDR3 DNA sequence: TGTGCCTCGGGGGGGCGGGCTGGCACTGAAGCTTTCTTT.

V gene TRBV27 combines with J gene TRBJ1-1; D unclear. In germline, CDR1 is MNHEY, CDR2 SMNVEV (reference sequence). V was trimmed by 2 bases and J by 0 bases, leaving 10 bases between them. The CDR3 spans 15 residues. This CDR3 reads CASSLGSALNTEAFF. The CDR3 DNA sequence: TGTGCCAGCAGTTTAGGGAGTGCCTTGAACACTGAAGCTTTCTTT.

A note on this clone: Different DNA sequences within this sample yield the same CDR3. The chain is built from TRBV6-5 and TRBJ1-5, with TRBD1 as a possible D gene (5 bases). CDR1 is MNHEY, CDR2 SVGAGI, per germline. V lost 5 bases to trimming and J lost 4 bases, with 12 bases between them. The length of the CDR3 is 14 residues. The CDR3 sequence is CASSPSGGNQPQHF. The CDR3 DNA reads TGTGCCAGCAGTCCCTCGGGGGGGAATCAGCCCCAGCATTTT.

The rearrangement uses TRBV5-1 and TRBJ1-1; 11 bases align to TRBD1. The CDR3 length is 14 residues. Germline lookup yields CDR1 SGHRS and CDR2 YFSETQ. V lost 4 bases, J lost 4 bases, and 3 bases stayed unmatched. The CDR3 DNA reads TGCGCCAGCAGCCCCGGGACAGGGGGCACTGAAGCTTTCTTT. It codes for CASSPGTGGTEAFF.

CDR3 loop: CASSLIAGGHVGEQFF. DNA of the CDR3: TGCGCCAGCAGCTTGATAGCGGGGGGGCACGTAGGTGAGCAGTTCTTC. The genes are TRBV5-1 and TRBJ2-1; the match to TRBD2 covers 11 bases. V shed 1 base, J shed 9 bases, and the junction held 9 bases outside the gene matches. Germline values: CDR1 SGHRS, CDR2 YFSETQ. CDR3 size: 16 residues.

This chain links TRBV11-2 with TRBJ1-2; 10 bases are a match to TRBD1. This CDR3 is 15 amino acids long. Germline-derived CDR1 and CDR2 are SGHAT and FQNNGV. With V trimmed by 2 bases and J by 7 bases, 7 bases remained unmatched. CDR3 in amino acids: CASSLPGQGGGGYTF. The CDR3 nucleotides read TGTGCCAGCAGCTTACCCGGACAGGGGGGTGGTGGCTACACCTTC.

This clone was detected once. V is TRBV13 and J is TRBJ2-7; maybe TRBD2 (6 bases). Trimming removed 4 bases from V and 4 bases from J, with 17 bases in between. The CDR3 is 15 amino acids. From germline, CDR1 is PRHDT and CDR2 FYEKMQ (reference sequence). CDR3 sequence reads: CASSSRGRAEYEQYF. The CDR3 bases are TGTGCCAGCAGCTCGCGGGGAAGGGCTGAGTACGAGCAGTACTTC.

The chain is built from TRBV2 and TRBJ2-7; D unresolved. The germline V and J ends were trimmed by 7 bases and 2 bases, with 15 bases remaining between them. This CDR3 has 14 residues. The germline V gene encodes CDR1 SNHLY and CDR2 FYNNEI. The chain's CDR3 is CASKSGAFAYEQYF. The DNA for the CDR3 is TGTGCCAGCAAGAGTGGAGCCTTCGCCTACGAGCAGTACTTC. The full variable domain, rest sourced from reference TRBV2 and TRBJ2-7, is EPEVTQTPSHQVTQMGQEVILRCVPISNHLYFYWYRQILGQKVEFLVSFYNNEISEKSEIFDDQFSVERPDGSNFTLKIRSTKLEDSAMYFCASKSGAFAYEQYFGPGTRLTVT.

This chain connects TRBV6-5 to TRBJ1-2; D gene unclear. The V gene lost 7 bases and the J gene lost 4 bases, with 16 bases spanning the gap. Germline V gene data show CDR1 as MNHEY and CDR2 as SVGAGI. This CDR3 has 14 amino acids. CDR3 in DNA: TGTGCCAGCAAGTCGGCGGGAGAGGGCTATGGCTACACCTTC. The encoded protein is CASKSAGEGYGYTF.

The V gene is TRBV19, the J gene TRBJ1-1, with TRBD1 matching over 8 bases. The CDR3 is 17 residues long. The germline CDR1 and CDR2 sequences are LNHDA and SQIVND (reference sequence). J gave up 5 bases and V 10 bases, and 21 bases lay outside the gene matches. DNA for the CDR3: TGTGCCACCTTACGCGGACAGGGAGGCTATATTGGGACTGAAGCTTTCTTT. This gives the protein CATLRGQGGYIGTEAFF.

On this clone itself: At one boundary the junction diverges from the germline segment, which might be a read error. The chain's CDR3 is CASSYSPQSTDTQYF. The DNA for the CDR3 is TGTGCCAGCAGCTACTCTCCACAGAGCACAGATACGCAGTATTTT. This chain connects TRBV6-5 to TRBJ2-3; D is uncertain. This CDR3 comprises 15 residues. Per germline, CDR1 MNHEY and CDR2 SVGAGI.

The rearrangement uses TRBV5-1 and TRBJ2-1; 7 bases align to TRBD2. CDR1 is SGHRS and CDR2 is YFSETQ in the germline V gene. CDR3 size: 15 residues. Unmatched junction bases numbered 5, after V lost 5 bases and J lost 0 bases. CDR3 amino acids: CASRPTSVSYNEQFF. The CDR3 region has the DNA TGCGCCAGCAGGCCAACTAGCGTCTCCTACAATGAGCAGTTCTTC.